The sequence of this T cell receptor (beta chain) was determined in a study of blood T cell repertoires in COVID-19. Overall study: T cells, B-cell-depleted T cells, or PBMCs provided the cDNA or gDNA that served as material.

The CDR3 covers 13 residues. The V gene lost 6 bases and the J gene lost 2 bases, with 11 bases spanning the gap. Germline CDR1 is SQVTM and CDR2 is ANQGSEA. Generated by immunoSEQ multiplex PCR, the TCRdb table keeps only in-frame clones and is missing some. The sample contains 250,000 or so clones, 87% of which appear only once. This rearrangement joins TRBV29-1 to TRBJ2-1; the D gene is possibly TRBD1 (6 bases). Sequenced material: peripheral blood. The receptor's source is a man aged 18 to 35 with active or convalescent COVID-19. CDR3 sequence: CSVTGTPYNEQFF. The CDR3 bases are TGCAGCGTCACCGGGACACCCTACAATGAGCAGTTCTTC.